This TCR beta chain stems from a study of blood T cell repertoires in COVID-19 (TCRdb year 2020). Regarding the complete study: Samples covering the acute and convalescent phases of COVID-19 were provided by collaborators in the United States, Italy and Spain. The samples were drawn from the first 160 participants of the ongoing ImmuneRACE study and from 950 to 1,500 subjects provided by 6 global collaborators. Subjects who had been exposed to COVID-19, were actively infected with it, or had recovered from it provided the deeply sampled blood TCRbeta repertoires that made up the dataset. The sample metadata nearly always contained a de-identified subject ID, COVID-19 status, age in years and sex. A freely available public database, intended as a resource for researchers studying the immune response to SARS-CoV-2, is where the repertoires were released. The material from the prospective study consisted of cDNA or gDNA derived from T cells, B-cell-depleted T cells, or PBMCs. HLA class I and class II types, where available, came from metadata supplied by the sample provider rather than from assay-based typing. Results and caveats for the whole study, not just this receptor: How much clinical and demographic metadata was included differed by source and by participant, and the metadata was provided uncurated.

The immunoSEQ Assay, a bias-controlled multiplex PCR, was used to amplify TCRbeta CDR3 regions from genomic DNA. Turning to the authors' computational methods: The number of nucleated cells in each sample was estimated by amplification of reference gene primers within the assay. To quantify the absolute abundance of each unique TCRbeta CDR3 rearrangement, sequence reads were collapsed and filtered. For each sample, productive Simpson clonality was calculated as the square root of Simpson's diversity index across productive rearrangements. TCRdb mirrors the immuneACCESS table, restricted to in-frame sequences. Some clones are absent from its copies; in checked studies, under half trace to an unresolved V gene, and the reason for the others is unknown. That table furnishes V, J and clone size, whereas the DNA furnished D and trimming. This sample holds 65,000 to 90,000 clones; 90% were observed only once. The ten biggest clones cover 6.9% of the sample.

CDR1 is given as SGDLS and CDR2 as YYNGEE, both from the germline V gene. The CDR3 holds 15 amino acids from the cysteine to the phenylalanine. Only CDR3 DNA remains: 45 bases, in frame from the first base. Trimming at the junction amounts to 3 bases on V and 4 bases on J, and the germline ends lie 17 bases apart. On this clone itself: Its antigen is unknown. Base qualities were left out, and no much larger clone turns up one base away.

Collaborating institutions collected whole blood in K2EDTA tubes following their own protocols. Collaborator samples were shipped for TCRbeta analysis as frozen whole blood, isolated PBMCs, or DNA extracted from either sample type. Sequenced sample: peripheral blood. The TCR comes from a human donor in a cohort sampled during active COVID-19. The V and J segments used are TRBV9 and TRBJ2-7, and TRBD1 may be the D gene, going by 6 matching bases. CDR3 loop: CASSAWDTGQYEQYF. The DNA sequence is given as TGTGCCAGCAGCGCATGGGACACCGGGCAGTACGAGCAGTACTTC.